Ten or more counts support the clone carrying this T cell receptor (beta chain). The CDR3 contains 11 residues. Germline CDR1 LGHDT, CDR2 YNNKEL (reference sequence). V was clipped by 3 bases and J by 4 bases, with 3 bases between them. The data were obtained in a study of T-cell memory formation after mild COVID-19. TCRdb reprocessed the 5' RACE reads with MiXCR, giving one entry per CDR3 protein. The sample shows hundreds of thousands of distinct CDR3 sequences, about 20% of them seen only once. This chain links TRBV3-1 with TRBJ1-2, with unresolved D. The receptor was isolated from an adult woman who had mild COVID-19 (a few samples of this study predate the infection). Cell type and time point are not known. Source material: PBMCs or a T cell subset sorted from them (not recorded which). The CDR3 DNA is TGTGCCAGCAGCCAGGGCTATGGCTACACCTTC. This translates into CASSQGYGYTF.